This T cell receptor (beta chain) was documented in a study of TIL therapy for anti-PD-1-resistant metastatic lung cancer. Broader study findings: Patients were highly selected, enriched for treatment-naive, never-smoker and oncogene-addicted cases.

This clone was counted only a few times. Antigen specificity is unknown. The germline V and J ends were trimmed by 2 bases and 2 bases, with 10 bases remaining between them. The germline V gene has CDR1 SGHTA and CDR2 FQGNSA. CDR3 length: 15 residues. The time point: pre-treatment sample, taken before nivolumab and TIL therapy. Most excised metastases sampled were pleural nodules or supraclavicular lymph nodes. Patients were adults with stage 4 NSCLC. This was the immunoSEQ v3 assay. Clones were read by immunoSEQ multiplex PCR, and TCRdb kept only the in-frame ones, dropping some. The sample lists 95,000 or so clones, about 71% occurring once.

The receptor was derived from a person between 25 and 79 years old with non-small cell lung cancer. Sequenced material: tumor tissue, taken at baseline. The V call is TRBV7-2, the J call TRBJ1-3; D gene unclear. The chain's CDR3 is CASSLYPGAGNTIYF. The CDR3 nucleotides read TGTGCCAGCAGCTTATATCCGGGTGCTGGAAACACCATATATTTT.